Listed here is a single T cell receptor (beta chain). Its antigen is unknown. Each of the donors was a healthy bone marrow donor. Primers for the PCR totalled 60 Vbeta and 13 Jbeta. Repertoires were generated with immunoSEQ multiplex PCR, while TCRdb's copy carries only in-frame clones and drops some. This repertoire shows 55,000 to 80,000 clones, about three quarters found once; its top ten account for about 23%. This specimen belongs to a study of cytomegalovirus exposure and HLA in healthy donors. Findings and limits, study-wide: For most TCR sequences rarity was the rule, although some public TCRs occurred in many donors. The analysis excluded some indistinguishable V segments, including TRBV6-2 and TRBV6-3.

CDR1 and CDR2 (germline): SQVTM, ANQGSEA. The CDR3 sequence is 12 residues long. The germline V and J ends were trimmed by 7 bases and 0 bases, with 8 bases remaining between them. This rearrangement joins TRBV29-1 to TRBJ2-3, with D possibly being TRBD2 (6 bases). The sequenced material came from PBMCs. The receptor was isolated from a man over 45 in good health and CMV-seropositive. The CDR3 region has the DNA TGCAGCGGGGGAGGTAGCACAGATACGCAGTATTTT. Protein: CSGGGSTDTQYF.